In this sample, the clone carrying this T cell receptor beta chain turned up once. The antigen remains unidentified. The data originate from a study of CD8+CD57+ T cells in acquired aplastic anemia. Overall study context: Across the sorted CD4+ and CD8+ cells, DNA amounts averaged around 3.2 ug.

Profiling that covered TCR beta VDJ and CDR3 relied on genomic DNA as its template. TCRdb redid the calling of the reads with MiXCR, one entry per CDR3 protein. Counted here are under 200,000 distinct CDR3 sequences, 48% occurring once; the ten biggest clones make up around 2%. CD8+CD57+ cell expansion had been shown by flow cytometry in patients chosen for sequencing. Severe acquired aplastic anemia was the diagnosis recorded for all patients. All patients were therapy-naive when blood was sampled. Study-wide points: Controls and patients did not differ significantly in CD8+ Simpson's diversity.

Germline lookup yields CDR1 LNHDA and CDR2 SQIVND (reference sequence). CDR3 length: 14 residues. Trimming pared 3 bases from V and 2 bases from J, leaving 10 bases between. Sample: sorted CD4+, CD8+, or CD8+CD57+ T cells (not recorded which) from PBMCs. This chain links TRBV19 with TRBJ1-1; D remains unclear. This TCR was sampled from a human donor with aplastic anemia. CDR3 protein: CASSIGLANTEAFF. The CDR3 nucleotides read TGTGCCAGTAGTATCGGACTAGCTAACACTGAAGCTTTCTTT.